One sample yielded the 18 T cell receptor beta chains listed below, sequenced in a study of T cell repertoires in cytomegalovirus infection. TCRdb ran MiXCR on the reads and lists one entry per CDR3 protein. The data hold some 220,000 distinct CDR3 sequences, with roughly 12% observed a single time. The sequencing input was PBMCs. These receptors were obtained from a human donor in good health (CMV status not recorded). Some clones in this sample may be carry-over from other donors' samples.

This clonotype was seen ten or more times. This rearrangement joins TRBV3-1 to TRBJ2-2, with D perhaps matching TRBD1 (6 bases). Trimming cost V 2 bases and J 9 bases, with 10 bases left between them. This CDR3 is 13 amino acids long. Germline V gene data show CDR1 as LGHDT and CDR2 as YNNKEL (reference sequence). DNA of the CDR3: TGTGCCAGCAGCCAACCAGGGGAGTGGGAGCTGTTTTTT. Protein sequence: CASSQPGEWELFF.

In its sample, this clonotype was seen many times. This rearrangement joins TRBV7-8 to TRBJ1-6; TRBD1 matches 7 bases. CDR1 and CDR2 from the germline V gene are SGHVS and FQNEAQ. V lost 4 bases and J lost 5; bases outside the gene matches: 5. CDR3 length equals 15 residues. As DNA, the CDR3 is TGTGCCAGCAGCTCAGACAGGGCGGATAATTCACCCCTCCACTTT. Protein product: CASSSDRADNSPLHF.

This clonotype was detected many times. The chain combines TRBV19 with TRBJ2-7; D possibly corresponds to TRBD1 (5 bases). V was clipped by 5 bases and J by 0 bases, with 11 bases between them. The CDR3 is made up of 14 amino acids. Looked up from germline, CDR1 is LNHDA and CDR2 is SQIVND (reference sequence). CDR3 sequence (DNA): TGTGCCAGTAGTCCACGCAGGGACTCCTACGAGCAGTACTTC. This encodes CASSPRRDSYEQYF.

There are many counts of this clonotype. The V call is TRBV7-2, the J call TRBJ1-2, with 7 bases aligning to TRBD1. The V gene end was trimmed by 6 bases and the J gene end by 0 bases; junction bases not matched to a gene: 4. The CDR3 loop spans 14 amino acids. Germline V CDR1 and CDR2: SGHTA, FQGNSA. Written as DNA, the CDR3 is TGTGCCAGCAGACCCAGGGGGTCTAACTATGGCTACACCTTC. Its translation: CASRPRGSNYGYTF.

This clonotype has a count of ten or more. The CDR3 region has the DNA TGTGCCAGCACCCCCGGTAAAGCCCTCCACTTT. It specifies CASTPGKALHF. The rearrangement uses TRBV7-2 and TRBJ1-6; the D is unclear. V lost 7 bases and J 14 bases, leaving 12 bases between the germline ends. CDR1 SGHTA and CDR2 FQGNSA come from the germline V gene. This CDR3 contains 11 residues.

This clonotype appeared many times. V and J are TRBV10-3 and TRBJ1-6, with 7 bases that match TRBD1. CDR1 ENHRY and CDR2 SYGVKD come from the germline V gene. The CDR3 covers 16 residues. Trimming cost V 9 bases and J 5 bases; bases outside gene matches: 13. CDR3 in amino acids: CAIGDRAVGNNSPLHF. Written as DNA, the CDR3 is TGTGCCATTGGTGACAGGGCGGTTGGGAATAATTCACCCCTCCACTTT.

This clonotype was seen at least ten times. This sequence joins TRBV7-2 and TRBJ2-2; D is unclear. The CDR3 extends over 14 amino acids. With 5 bases removed from V and 4 bases from J, the gap between germline ends came to 11 bases. The germline V gene has CDR1 SGHTA and CDR2 FQGNSA. This CDR3 reads CASSQMGFTGELFF. In DNA, the CDR3 is TGTGCCAGCAGCCAAATGGGATTCACCGGGGAGCTGTTTTTT.

This clonotype came up many times. V is TRBV7-2 and J is TRBJ1-5; TRBD1 aligns across 8 bases. The CDR3 loop spans 16 amino acids. After removal of 1 base from V and 6 bases from J, the junction contained 8 bases not matched to a gene. In germline, CDR1 is SGHTA, CDR2 FQGNSA. The CDR3: CASSLGSGGLGQPQHF. CDR3 DNA: TGTGCCAGCAGCTTAGGATCAGGGGGCCTGGGTCAGCCCCAGCATTTT.

This clonotype showed up just a few times. The chain has TRBV6-2 or TRBV6-3 and TRBJ1-5; D might be TRBD1 (5 bases). The length of the CDR3 is 12 residues. V was trimmed by 6 bases and J by 5 bases, leaving 8 bases between them. The germline gives CDR1 MNHEY, CDR2 SVGEGT. CDR3 bases: TGTGCCAGCAGAGCGGGGGATCAGCCCCAGCATTTT. The encoded protein is CASRAGDQPQHF.

This clonotype was recorded once. An end of the junction differs from the germline gene, which may be a read error. The chain is built from TRBV7-2 and TRBJ1-1; D ambiguous. The germline V gene encodes CDR1 SGHTA and CDR2 FQGNSA. CDR3 length: 14 residues. The CDR3, as DNA: TGTGCCAGCAGCTACGCCGCGCCGAACAATGAAGCTTTCTTT. Protein: CASSYAAPNNEAFF.

This sequence joins TRBV5-1 and TRBJ1-1; D call uncertain. Germline CDR1 reads SGHRS; CDR2 reads YFSETQ. Between the trimmed V and J ends, which lost 2 bases and 0 bases, there was a span of 11 bases. The CDR3 runs to 15 residues. CDR3 bases: TGCGCCAGCAGCTTTGGGGAGGGTCTGAACACTGAAGCTTTCTTT. As protein: CASSFGEGLNTEAFF.

This clonotype showed up many times. The V gene is TRBV25-1, the J gene TRBJ1-4, with TRBD1 identical over 7 bases. Germline assignment: CDR1 MGHDK and CDR2 SYGVNS. The CDR3 is made up of 13 amino acids. Trimming removed 10 bases from V and 8 bases from J; junction bases left unmatched: 10. The CDR3 nucleotides read TGTGCCACACAGGGGTCACCCGACGAAAAACTGTTTTTT. It translates to CATQGSPDEKLFF.

The genes are TRBV3-1 and TRBJ1-5; D gene ambiguous. CDR1 is LGHDT, CDR2 YNNKEL, per germline (reference sequence). V gave up 0 bases and J gave up 1 base, with 4 bases separating them. The CDR3 covers 14 residues. CDR3: CASSQDRSNQPQHF. The CDR3 nucleotides read TGTGCCAGCAGCCAAGACAGGAGCAATCAGCCCCAGCATTTT. The variable domain in full, completed from reference TRBV3-1 and TRBJ1-5, reads DTAVSQTPKYLVTQMGNDKSIKCEQNLGHDTMYWYKQDSKKFLKIMFSYNNKELIINETVPNRFSPKSPDKAHLNLHINSLELGDSAVYFCASSQDRSNQPQHFGDGTRLSIL.

Points on this clonotype: One end of the junction does not line up with germline, which may come from a read error. The V and J genes are TRBV6-2 or TRBV6-3 and TRBJ1-5; D is possibly TRBD1 (6 bases). CDR1 is MNHEY, CDR2 SVGEGT, per germline. The CDR3 has 15 residues. CDR3: CPSSARVGHNQPQHF. The CDR3 region has the DNA TGTCCCAGCAGTGCCAGGGTGGGACACAATCAGCCCCAGCATTTT.

This clonotype was counted ten times or more. The rearrangement joins TRBV7-2 to TRBJ2-3; D is perhaps TRBD1 (6 bases). This CDR3 contains 14 residues. Deletions cut 1 base from V and 5 bases from J, with 10 bases between. Germline CDR1 reads SGHTA; CDR2 reads FQGNSA. The CDR3 is CASSLDRVIDTQYF. In nucleotides, the CDR3 is TGTGCCAGCAGCTTAGACAGGGTAATAGATACGCAGTATTTT.

This clonotype was seen a handful of times. The genes are TRBV6-2 or TRBV6-3 and TRBJ1-1; no reliable D call. The CDR3 loop spans 13 amino acids. Germline loops: CDR1 MNHEY, CDR2 SVGEGT. The V end lost 7 bases, the J end lost 3 bases, and 12 bases lay between the germline ends. The CDR3 spells CASNDADYTEAFF. The CDR3 DNA reads as TGTGCCAGCAACGACGCGGACTACACTGAAGCTTTCTTT.

This clonotype turned up a few times. The V gene is TRBV11-1, the J gene TRBJ2-3; 11 nucleotides line up with TRBD2. With V trimmed by 2 bases and J by 3 bases, 4 bases remained unmatched. CDR1 is SGHAT and CDR2 is FQDESV in the germline V gene (reference sequence). The CDR3 spans 16 residues. CDR3 in DNA: TGTGCCAGCAGCTTAAGGGGACTAGCGGCAACAGATACGCAGTATTTT. It specifies CASSLRGLAATDTQYF.

This clonotype has more than one count but fewer than ten. The J gene is TRBJ2-7, the V gene TRBV6-2 or TRBV6-3; possibly TRBD2 for D (5 bases). From germline, CDR1 is MNHEY and CDR2 SVGEGT. This CDR3 is 13 amino acids long. V dropped 10 bases and J dropped 0 bases, with 13 bases sitting between them. Written as DNA, the CDR3 is TGTGCCACCGGGATAGAGGGCTCCTACGAGCAGTACTTC. Its protein product is CATGIEGSYEQYF.